Included here is one T cell receptor (beta chain) sequence, with context. What it recognizes is unknown. This sample is drawn from a study of cytomegalovirus exposure and HLA in healthy donors. The study's findings and limits: Apparent HLA restriction characterized most CMV-associated TCR beta chains in a later analysis.

The PCR contained 60 Vbeta and 13 Jbeta primers. The table came from immunoSEQ multiplex PCR; TCRdb's copy has only in-frame clones and leaves some out. This sample yields some 150,000 clones, of which around 90% are seen a single time; 0.85% belongs to the top ten. The sequence was obtained from a woman under 40 in good health and CMV-seronegative. Source material: PBMCs.

The CDR3: CASSPGGAYEQYF. The CDR3 coding sequence is TGCGCCAGCAGTCCCGGGGGGGCCTACGAGCAGTACTTC. The chain employs TRBV4-1 and TRBJ2-7, with 8 bases identical to TRBD2. This CDR3 is built from 13 residues. Germline CDR1 and CDR2: MGHRA and YSYEKL. The trim removed 6 bases at V and 2 bases at J, leaving 3 bases unmatched.